What follows are 27 T cell receptor beta chains derived from one specimen sequenced in a study of T cells in Graves' hyperthyroidism and ophthalmopathy. The source material, RNA transcripts, was used to amplify TCR beta CDR3 regions. HTBI primers were used for first-round RT-PCR of the TCR CDR3. TCRdb called the multiplex PCR reads again in MiXCR, with one record for every CDR3 protein. Among hundreds of thousands of distinct CDR3 sequences listed, around 15% were seen once. Specimen: blood. The receptors derive from a woman aged 35 to 49 with Graves' ophthalmopathy.

Many counts were recorded for this clonotype. This chain connects TRBV7-2 to TRBJ2-5; tentatively, D is TRBD1 or TRBD2 (5 bases each). Germline V gives CDR1 SGHTA, CDR2 FQGNSA. The V end lost 4 bases, the J end lost 4 bases, and 10 bases lay between the germline ends. The CDR3 length is 13 residues. The CDR3 bases are TGTGCCAGCAGCTCCGGGGCCCGAGAGACCCAGTACTTC. Its protein product is CASSSGARETQYF. Together with reference TRBV7-2 and TRBJ2-5, the CDR3 gives the full variable domain: GAGVSQSPSNKVTEKGKDVELRCDPISGHTALYWYRQSLGQGLEFLIYFQGNSAPDKSGLPSDRFSAERTGGSVSTLTIQRTQQEDSAVYLCASSSGARETQYFGPGTRLLVL.

The CDR3 bases are TGTGCCAGCAGCCCAAGGACCGGCACTCCCTCCTACGAGCAGTACTTC. Translation gives CASSPRTGTPSYEQYF. The chain has TRBV9 and TRBJ2-7; D remains unclear. The CDR3 extends over 16 amino acids. Trimming stripped 4 bases from V and 0 bases from J, with 17 bases between. Germline V gene sequence: CDR1 SGDLS, CDR2 YYNGEE.

This clonotype was counted many times. The CDR3 DNA is TGCAGTGCTAGGCGGAGGGCCTACAATGAGCAGTTCTTC. This sequence encodes CSARRRAYNEQFF. V and J are TRBV20-1 and TRBJ2-1; D is perhaps TRBD2 (6 bases). The V end lost 3 bases, the J end lost 2 bases, and 8 bases lay between the germline ends. This CDR3 spans 13 amino acids. Germline V gene data show CDR1 as DFQATT and CDR2 as SNEGSKA (reference sequence).

The V and J genes are TRBV2 and TRBJ2-2; the D gene is possibly TRBD1 (7 bases). The CDR3 extends over 14 amino acids. Germline lookup yields CDR1 SNHLY and CDR2 FYNNEI. V dropped 5 bases and J dropped 4 bases, with 11 bases sitting between them. The CDR3 loop reads CASSPRGVTGELFF. CDR3 DNA sequence: TGTGCCAGCAGTCCCAGGGGGGTCACCGGGGAGCTGTTTTTT.

This clonotype was seen many times. The V and J genes are TRBV20-1 and TRBJ1-2; 8 bases fit TRBD1. Germline-derived CDR1 and CDR2 are DFQATT and SNEGSKA (reference sequence). This CDR3 has 14 amino acids. The V gene end was trimmed by 1 base and the J gene end by 4 bases; junction bases not matched to a gene: 5. The CDR3 DNA reads as TGCAGTGCTAGAGTCCCAGGGGGCAGCTATGGCTACACCTTC. This codes for CSARVPGGSYGYTF.

The chain is built from TRBV5-1 and TRBJ2-7; 7 bases agree with TRBD1. Trimming at V came to 0 bases and at J to 2 bases, leaving 8 bases not matched to a gene. This CDR3 is built from 16 residues. Germline loops: CDR1 SGHRS, CDR2 YFSETQ. The CDR3 spells CASSLEGGMGTYEQYF. The CDR3 nucleotides are TGCGCCAGCAGCTTGGAAGGGGGCATGGGGACCTACGAGCAGTACTTC.

This clonotype was counted at least ten times. The chain employs TRBV20-1 and TRBJ2-5; D possibly corresponds to TRBD1 (5 bases). With 6 bases removed from V and 5 bases from J, the gap between germline ends came to 16 bases. Germline lookup yields CDR1 DFQATT and CDR2 SNEGSKA (reference sequence). CDR3 length: 13 residues. The CDR3 is CSASPSGAETQYF. CDR3 bases: TGCAGTGCAAGCCCGTCTGGGGCCGAGACCCAGTACTTC.

This clonotype has only a few counts. The chain links TRBV9 to TRBJ1-1; 8 bases map to TRBD1. CDR3 length equals 16 residues. V trimming: 2 bases; J trimming: 6 bases; junction bases outside the gene matches: 12. CDR1 is SGDLS, CDR2 YYNGEE, per germline. CDR3 in DNA: TGTGCCAGCAGCGTGGACGGACAGGGAAGGGGCGCTGAAGCTTTCTTT. Its translation is CASSVDGQGRGAEAFF.

The chain uses TRBV29-1 and TRBJ2-6; D gene unclear. V lost 6 bases, J lost 0 bases, and 3 bases lay in between. The CDR3 spans 12 residues. Germline V gives CDR1 SQVTM, CDR2 ANQGSEA. CDR3: CSVNSGANVLTF. Here the CDR3 DNA reads TGCAGCGTCAACTCTGGGGCCAACGTCCTGACTTTC.

The sample holds many counts of this clonotype. The chain employs TRBV29-1 and TRBJ2-2, with D maybe TRBD2 (5 bases). The germline V gene encodes CDR1 SQVTM and CDR2 ANQGSEA. Trimming stripped 0 bases from V and 4 bases from J, with 9 bases between. This CDR3 has 14 amino acids. The CDR3: CSVEDRGITGELFF. The CDR3 DNA sequence: TGCAGCGTTGAAGACCGGGGAATCACCGGGGAGCTGTTTTTT.

This clonotype was detected a few times. This chain uses TRBV2 with TRBJ1-3; D unresolved. Germline loops: CDR1 SNHLY, CDR2 FYNNEI. Trimming left V 3 bases short and J 1 base short, with 7 bases between. This CDR3 contains 14 residues. As DNA, the CDR3 is TGTGCCAGCAGTGAGAGCTTTTCTGGAAACACCATATATTTT. Its protein product is CASSESFSGNTIYF.

The chain couples TRBV7-2 to TRBJ1-5; no clear D gene. Trimming cost V 4 bases and J 2 bases, with 12 bases left between them. Per the germline V gene, CDR1 is SGHTA and CDR2 is FQGNSA. CDR3 length: 15 residues. The CDR3 is CASSSGIDGNQPQHF. The CDR3 DNA reads as TGTGCCAGCAGCTCCGGGATAGATGGCAATCAGCCCCAGCATTTT.

This clonotype was counted at least ten times. This chain joins TRBV7-2 and TRBJ1-2, with a tentative D call TRBD1 (6 bases). The CDR3 runs to 15 residues. Trimming removed 5 bases at V and 4 bases at J, with 17 bases between. Germline V lookup: CDR1 SGHTA, CDR2 FQGNSA. DNA for the CDR3: TGTGCCAGCAGCGTAGGGGGGCAGTTCAGCTATGGCTACACCTTC. Protein sequence: CASSVGGQFSYGYTF.

The chain recombines TRBV20-1 with TRBJ2-7, with 8 bases matching TRBD2. In germline, CDR1 is DFQATT, CDR2 SNEGSKA (reference sequence). This CDR3 has 13 residues. V shed 4 bases, J shed 2 bases, and the junction held 4 bases outside the gene matches. The CDR3 bases are TGCAGTGCTACCCATAGCGGGGCCTACGAGCAGTACTTC. It encodes CSATHSGAYEQYF.

Many counts were recorded for this clonotype. This sequence joins TRBV12-3 or TRBV12-4 and TRBJ1-2; 8 bases fit TRBD1. V was pared by 0 bases and J by 8 bases, with 5 bases of the junction left unmatched. The length of the CDR3 is 14 residues. CDR3 nucleotides: TGTGCCAGCAGTTTAGCGCGCCAGGGGGCAGGCTACACCTTC. It encodes CASSLARQGAGYTF.

The chain recombines TRBV12-3 or TRBV12-4 with TRBJ2-7; D remains unclear. The CDR3 runs to 13 residues. V lost 2 bases and J 4 bases, leaving 9 bases between the germline ends. This CDR3 is CASSLLIGYEQYF. Here the CDR3 DNA reads TGTGCCAGCAGTTTACTCATTGGTTACGAGCAGTACTTC.

Here the CDR3 reads CASSPAGSRRDIQYF. The CDR3, as DNA: TGTGCCAGCAGCCCAGCGGGGTCCAGGCGGGACATTCAGTACTTC. This rearrangement joins TRBV11-2 to TRBJ2-4; 7 bases are a match to TRBD2. The CDR3 totals 15 residues. J was trimmed by 8 bases and V by 5 bases; bases with no gene match: 12. The germline CDR1 and CDR2 sequences are SGHAT and FQNNGV.

The chain employs TRBV20-1 and TRBJ1-5; D is unclear. Between the trimmed V and J ends, which lost 5 bases and 0 bases, there was a span of 11 bases. Germline CDR1 DFQATT, CDR2 SNEGSKA (reference sequence). The CDR3 is 14 amino acids. The CDR3 sequence: CSAPETYSNQPQHF. For the CDR3, the DNA is TGCAGTGCTCCTGAGACTTATAGCAATCAGCCCCAGCATTTT.

This clonotype was detected many times. CDR3 sequence reads: CASKTTEAYEQYF. The DNA of the CDR3 is TGCGCCAGCAAAACCACGGAGGCCTACGAGCAGTACTTC. The rearrangement uses TRBV5-1 and TRBJ2-7; D perhaps matches TRBD2 (5 bases). The CDR3 totals 13 residues. Trimming pared 6 bases from V and 2 bases from J, leaving 12 bases between. Germline-derived CDR1 and CDR2 are SGHRS and YFSETQ. The full variable domain, its missing parts supplied by reference TRBV5-1 and TRBJ2-7, is KAGVTQTPRYLIKTRGQQVTLSCSPISGHRSVSWYQQTPGQGLQFLFEYFSETQRNKGNFPGRFSGRQFSNSRSEMNVSTLELGDSALYLCASKTTEAYEQYFGPGTRLTVT.

This clonotype occurred many times. This chain joins TRBV12-3 or TRBV12-4 and TRBJ2-2; D uncertain. Deletions cut 5 bases from V and 1 base from J, with 11 bases between. The CDR3 spans 15 residues. The CDR3 DNA sequence: TGTGCCAGCAGTCACCCCCTAGTGAACACCGGGGAGCTGTTTTTT. Translation: CASSHPLVNTGELFF.

Written as DNA, the CDR3 is TGTGCCAGCAGCCAAGTCCCAGGGGACAGACAAGAGACCCAGTACTTC. Translation gives CASSQVPGDRQETQYF. The rearrangement uses TRBV3-1 and TRBJ2-5; 7 nucleotides match TRBD1. V trimming: 1 base; J trimming: 2 bases; junction bases outside the gene matches: 7. The CDR3 contains 16 residues. Germline CDR1 LGHDT, CDR2 YNNKEL (reference sequence).

This clonotype was seen only a few times. This sequence joins TRBV7-2 and TRBJ1-5; no firm D call. V was pared by 1 base and J by 3 bases, with 10 bases between. CDR3 length equals 15 residues. Germline CDR1 and CDR2: SGHTA and FQGNSA. CDR3 residues: CASSLVVGNNQPQHF. The DNA of the CDR3 is TGTGCCAGCAGCTTAGTAGTGGGCAACAATCAGCCCCAGCATTTT.

The chain combines TRBV6-2 or TRBV6-3 with TRBJ1-2; D is uncertain. CDR1 is MNHEY and CDR2 is SVGEGT in the germline V gene. The germline V and J ends were trimmed by 6 bases and 7 bases, with 18 bases remaining between them. This CDR3 has 14 amino acids. The CDR3 here is CASSRTPPGRGYTF. The CDR3 DNA reads TGTGCCAGCAGCAGGACCCCTCCAGGCCGTGGCTACACCTTC.

This clonotype has ten or more counts. The chain is built from TRBV28 and TRBJ1-1; weak D call: TRBD1 (5 bases). V gave up 6 bases and J gave up 4 bases, with 15 bases separating them. In germline, CDR1 is MDHEN, CDR2 SYDVKM. The CDR3 is 14 residues long. As DNA, the CDR3 is TGTGCCAGCAGGTTCTCGCGGGGGGGCACTGAAGCTTTCTTT. It yields the protein CASRFSRGGTEAFF.

In this sample, this clonotype turned up many times. CDR3: CASRLRTGITGELFF. As DNA, the CDR3 is TGTGCCAGCAGACTGCGAACAGGGATCACCGGGGAGCTGTTTTTT. The chain combines TRBV6-2 or TRBV6-3 with TRBJ2-2; TRBD1 is a possible D gene (6 bases). The CDR3 consists of 15 residues. Trimming stripped 6 bases from V and 4 bases from J, with 15 bases between. Germline CDR1 is MNHEY and CDR2 is SVGEGT.

This clonotype was observed at least ten times. This chain joins TRBV28 and TRBJ2-7; 10 bases agree with TRBD1. The CDR3 runs to 14 residues. The V gene end was trimmed by 4 bases and the J gene end by 4 bases; junction bases not matched to a gene: 4. Germline CDR1 is MDHEN and CDR2 is SYDVKM. CDR3 coding DNA: TGTGCCAGCAGTTACCGGGACAGGGGATACGAGCAGTACTTC. This translates into CASSYRDRGYEQYF.

Ten or more counts support this clonotype. V and J are TRBV7-9 and TRBJ2-5; 15 bases fit TRBD2. The CDR3 runs 16 residues. Per germline, CDR1 SEHNR and CDR2 FQNEAQ (reference sequence). V lost 3 bases and J lost 7; bases outside the gene matches: 6. The CDR3 nucleotides read TGTGCCAGCAGCTTCGGACTAGCGGGAGGGTTTTCGACCCAGTACTTC. Its protein product is CASSFGLAGGFSTQYF.